The T cell receptor beta chain described here comes from a study of blood T cells in healthy people across ages. Study findings and constraints: Long-lived and aged donors differed, with more naive CD4+ cells and higher diversity in the long-lived.

A second PCR of 7 to 11 cycles used a sample-barcoded 5' primer and a J-beta primer mix. Every single cDNA molecule received a tag from a template-switch adaptor with 12 random nucleotides. TCRdb re-called the 5' RACE reads with MiXCR, one entry per CDR3 protein. The repertoire holds some 1.5 million distinct CDR3 sequences, with roughly 28% as singletons. A remark on this clonotype: Its antigen is unknown.

CDR3 length: 14 amino acids. V was shortened by 2 bases and J by 3 bases, with 9 bases between the two germline ends. This sequence originates from a young woman in good health. The chain has TRBV12-3 or TRBV12-4 and TRBJ2-3; no definite D call. Sequenced sample: blood. CDR3 protein: CASSLPSRTDTQYF. CDR3 sequence (DNA): TGTGCCAGCAGTTTACCGTCAAGAACAGATACGCAGTATTTT.